These T cell receptor beta chains were read from a single sample in a study of regulatory T cells in long-lasting Graves disease. TCRdb ran MiXCR on the multiplex PCR reads and lists one entry per CDR3 protein. The data hold roughly 400,000 distinct CDR3 sequences, with roughly 15% observed a single time. Separately, the same data were catalogued under a study of T cells in Graves' hyperthyroidism and ophthalmopathy.

The specimen comprised peripheral blood mononuclear cells (PBMCs), sampled at new diagnosis, from a patient treated with antithyroid drugs. All receptors derive from a woman between 18 and 29 years old with Graves disease. CDR3s include the opening cysteine and the closing phenylalanine or tryptophan. Fields, in order: clone size, D gene, V gene, J gene, CDR3 protein, CDR3 DNA. The D gene is left open where the match is weak. For some rows the clone size is stated as once, few or many, or as a class when expanded; others skip it.

many	-	TRBV20-1	TRBJ2-5	CNPKDNQETQYF	TGCAATCCCAAAGACAACCAAGAGACCCAGTACTTC
few	-	TRBV28	TRBJ2-6	CASSLFGGTGANVLTF	TGTGCCAGCAGTTTATTCGGTGGGACTGGGGCCAACGTCCTGACTTTC
-	TRBD1	TRBV6-2/TRBV6-3	TRBJ2-5	CATSAVTGVLGHQETQYF	TGTGCCACCAGTGCAGTCACAGGGGTTCTGGGGCACCAAGAGACCCAGTACTTC
few	TRBD2	TRBV28	TRBJ2-3	CASSSLEGSGRAGTQYF	TGTGCCAGCAGTTCCTTAGAAGGAAGCGGGAGGGCAGGTACGCAGTATTTT
-	-	TRBV6-4	TRBJ1-5	CASSDARTDNQPQHF	TGTGCCAGCAGTGACGCCCGGACAGACAATCAGCCCCAGCATTTT
-	TRBD1	TRBV5-1	TRBJ2-1	CASSPHLDRVGLDEQFF	TGCGCCAGCAGCCCCCACCTGGACAGGGTGGGTTTGGATGAGCAGTTCTTC
many	-	TRBV12-3/TRBV12-4	TRBJ2-1	CASSFRTYHNEQFF	TGTGCCAGCAGTTTCAGGACGTACCACAATGAGCAGTTCTTC
-	TRBD1	TRBV10-3	TRBJ1-4	CAISEGQAWALEKLFF	TGTGCCATCAGTGAGGGACAGGCATGGGCTCTGGAAAAACTGTTTTTT
few	TRBD1	TRBV7-9	TRBJ1-5	CASSLGAGGDQPQHF	TGTGCCAGCAGCTTAGGTGCAGGGGGCGATCAGCCCCAGCATTTT
-	-	TRBV5-1	TRBJ1-2	CASSRQGTNYCYTF	TGCGCCAGCAGCAGGCAGGGGACCAACTATTGCTACACCTTC
-	-	TRBV10-1	TRBJ1-4	CASSDAHRVTEKLFF	TGCGCCAGCAGTGACGCGCACAGGGTAACTGAAAAACTGTTTTTT
few	-	TRBV20-1	TRBJ1-5	CSAGTGTVNQPQHF	TGCAGTGCTGGAACCGGGACCGTCAATCAGCCCCAGCATTTT
many	-	TRBV12-3/TRBV12-4	TRBJ2-2	CASSLWLVKAGSNTGELFF	TGTGCCAGCAGTTTATGGCTAGTCAAGGCGGGTTCGAACACCGGGGAGCTGTTTTTT
few	-	TRBV6-5	TRBJ1-1	CASSYPEAGEAFF	TGTGCCAGCAGTTATCCCGAGGCGGGTGAAGCTTTCTTT
-	-	TRBV27	TRBJ1-2	CASSSRGGWSGYTF	TGTGCCAGCAGTAGCCGGGGGGGGTGGAGTGGCTACACCTTC
many	-	TRBV7-2	TRBJ1-5	CASSLEGTYSNQPQHF	TGTGCCAGCAGCTTAGAGGGCACCTATAGCAATCAGCCCCAGCATTTT
many	TRBD1	TRBV18	TRBJ2-1	CASSPWSQGNNEQFF	TGTGCCAGCTCCCCCTGGTCACAGGGGAACAATGAGCAGTTCTTC
-	-	TRBV20-1	TRBJ1-6	CSPDRGAGSPLHF	TGCAGTCCCGACCGGGGGGCGGGTTCACCCCTCCACTTT
few	-	TRBV7-2	TRBJ2-1	CASSPLIEVQFF	TGTGCCAGCAGCCCCCTCATTGAAGTGCAGTTCTTC
-	TRBD2	TRBV27	TRBJ2-7	CASSPGLAEYEQYF	TGTGCCAGCAGTCCGGGACTAGCGGAATACGAGCAGTACTTC
-	TRBD2	TRBV6-2/TRBV6-3	TRBJ2-3	CASGGTSGASTDTQYF	TGTGCCAGCGGAGGGACTAGCGGGGCGAGCACAGATACGCAGTATTTT
many	TRBD1	TRBV12-3/TRBV12-4	TRBJ2-7	CASSNDRARNEQYF	TGTGCCAGCAGCAACGACAGGGCCCGTAACGAGCAGTACTTC
many	TRBD1	TRBV28	TRBJ2-3	CASSSGTGTWYF	TGTGCCAGCAGCTCCGGGACAGGGACGTGGTATTTT
many	-	TRBV3-1	TRBJ1-5	CASSQGLVQPQHF	TGTGCCAGCAGCCAAGGGCTGGTTCAGCCCCAGCATTTT
many	TRBD2	TRBV7-2	TRBJ2-7	CASSPGLERRQYF	TGTGCCAGCAGCCCAGGACTAGAAAGGCGACAGTACTTC
-	-	TRBV3-1	TRBJ1-3	CASSQSRAGGNTIYF	TGTGCCAGCAGCCAAAGTCGGGCTGGAGGAAACACCATATATTTT
many	TRBD2	TRBV6-9	TRBJ2-7	CASSSVAGGRYEQYF	TGTGCCAGCAGTTCCGTAGCGGGAGGGCGCTACGAGCAGTACTTC
many	TRBD1	TRBV12-3/TRBV12-4	TRBJ1-5	CASSYGQVNQPQHF	TGTGCCAGCAGCTACGGACAGGTCAATCAGCCCCAGCATTTT
-	-	TRBV5-1	TRBJ2-1	CASRLVNEQFF	TGCGCCAGCAGACTAGTTAATGAGCAGTTCTTC
many	-	TRBV5-1	TRBJ2-7	CASSFGGGFGASYEQYF	TGCGCCAGCAGCTTTGGAGGGGGGTTCGGGGCTTCCTACGAGCAGTACTTC
few	TRBD1	TRBV6-5	TRBJ1-1	CASSSTTGANTEAFF	TGTGCCAGCAGTTCGACGACAGGGGCGAACACTGAAGCTTTCTTT
many	-	TRBV2	TRBJ2-1	CASSERSFAQASVPNEQFF	TGTGCCAGCAGTGAAAGGTCCTTTGCGCAGGCCTCCGTGCCCAATGAGCAGTTCTTC
few	-	TRBV9	TRBJ2-1	CASSVGPYNEQFF	TGTGCCAGCAGCGTAGGGCCGTACAATGAGCAGTTCTTC
few	-	TRBV2	TRBJ1-5	CASSPDMDQPQHF	TGTGCCAGCAGCCCCGACATGGATCAGCCCCAGCATTTT
many	-	TRBV6-1	TRBJ2-1	CASSELRTSNEQFF	TGTGCCAGCAGTGAACTTCGGACTTCGAATGAGCAGTTCTTC
many	-	TRBV6-2/TRBV6-3	TRBJ2-7	CASSYSKGSYEQYF	TGTGCCAGCAGTTACTCGAAGGGCTCCTACGAGCAGTACTTC
many	-	TRBV29-1	TRBJ1-2	CSVPNQGYGYTF	TGCAGCGTGCCTAACCAGGGTTATGGCTACACCTTC
many	TRBD1	TRBV6-1	TRBJ1-1	CASIPGGDQDLNTEAFF	TGTGCCAGCATCCCAGGGGGGGACCAAGACTTGAACACTGAAGCTTTCTTT
many	TRBD2	TRBV20-1	TRBJ2-1	CSARWTRLSYNEQFF	TGCAGTGCTAGATGGACTAGACTTTCCTACAATGAGCAGTTCTTC
few	TRBD1	TRBV5-1	TRBJ2-5	CASSYWRTGQEETQYF	TGCGCCAGCAGCTATTGGCGGACAGGCCAAGAAGAGACCCAGTACTTC
many	-	TRBV11-1	TRBJ2-5	CASSPGTSVETQYF	TGTGCCAGCAGCCCAGGGACGTCGGTGGAGACCCAGTACTTC
many	-	TRBV5-1	TRBJ2-1	CASSQSGSNYNEQFF	TGCGCCAGCAGCCAAAGCGGCTCGAATTACAATGAGCAGTTCTTC
-	TRBD2	TRBV7-8	TRBJ2-2	CASSRLAGGVTGELFF	TGTGCCAGCAGTCGTCTAGCGGGAGGGGTAACCGGGGAGCTGTTTTTT
many	-	TRBV5-4	TRBJ2-7	CASSLGAGEGGSYEQYF	TGTGCCAGCAGCTTGGGGGCCGGGGAGGGGGGATCCTACGAGCAGTACTTC
many	-	TRBV20-1	TRBJ1-6	CSAQGTSPLHF	TGCAGTGCGCAGGGGACATCACCCCTCCACTTT
many	TRBD2	TRBV6-1	TRBJ2-7	CASSQQEWGGEQYF	TGTGCCAGCTCCCAGCAGGAGTGGGGGGGGGAGCAGTACTTC
many	-	TRBV4-3	TRBJ2-1	CASSHSSGNEQFF	TGCGCCAGCAGCCACTCCAGCGGGAATGAGCAGTTCTTC
many	-	TRBV29-1	TRBJ2-7	CSVEAGGHYEQYF	TGCAGCGTTGAAGCTGGGGGGCACTACGAGCAGTACTTC
-	TRBD2	TRBV6-2/TRBV6-3	TRBJ2-1	CASSLTSGRTNEQFF	TGTGCCAGCAGCCTAACTAGCGGGAGAACGAATGAGCAGTTCTTC
many	-	TRBV7-3	TRBJ2-5	CASSLPGAPLNF	TGTGCCAGCAGCTTACCGGGGGCCCCACTAAACTTC
many	TRBD2	TRBV6-2/TRBV6-3	TRBJ2-3	CASGTSTFTDTQYF	TGTGCCAGCGGGACTAGCACTTTTACAGATACGCAGTATTTT
many	-	TRBV11-2	TRBJ2-7	CASSSGQKEQYF	TGTGCCAGCAGCTCCGGACAGAAAGAGCAGTACTTC
-	-	TRBV7-9	TRBJ2-5	CASSSPGDAKETQYF	TGTGCCAGCAGCTCCCCCGGGGACGCGAAAGAGACCCAGTACTTC
many	-	TRBV7-8	TRBJ1-2	CASSFQGSYGYTF	TGTGCCAGCAGCTTTCAGGGGAGCTATGGCTACACCTTC
many	TRBD2	TRBV7-2	TRBJ2-3	CASSLVSGGLAGSTDTQYF	TGTGCCAGCAGCTTAGTTTCGGGGGGACTAGCGGGGAGCACAGATACGCAGTATTTT
-	TRBD2	TRBV5-4	TRBJ2-1	CASSLSIGLAYSSYNEQFF	TGTGCCAGCAGCTTGTCCATAGGACTAGCCTATTCCTCCTACAATGAGCAGTTCTTC
few	TRBD2	TRBV7-6	TRBJ2-7	CASSLHRAAGGPAYEQYF	TGTGCCAGCAGCTTACATCGGGCAGCGGGAGGGCCCGCCTACGAGCAGTACTTC
-	-	TRBV12-3/TRBV12-4	TRBJ2-1	CASSSRVMRQFF	TGTGCCAGCAGTTCAAGGGTTATGAGGCAGTTCTTC
many	TRBD2	TRBV3-1	TRBJ2-7	CASSQASGNGEQYF	TGTGCCAGCAGCCAAGCTAGCGGGAACGGCGAGCAGTACTTC